These 26 T cell receptor beta chains share one sample of origin, sequenced in a study of blood T cell repertoires in COVID-19 (dated by TCRdb to about 2020). Receptor amplification or capture employed the immunoSEQ multiplex PCR assay. TCRdb's version of the immuneACCESS table is confined to in-frame rearrangements and falls short of the full clone set. An unresolved V gene accounts for under half of the shortfall where checked; the remainder is of unknown origin. The sample data list roughly 100,000 clones, and more than 80% of these were observed just once. Jointly, the top ten make up 3.5% to 5.5% of the sample. Sequencing was performed on peripheral blood. These receptors all stem from a human donor in a cohort sampled during active COVID-19.

The J gene is TRBJ1-1, the V gene TRBV27; maybe TRBD1 (6 bases). This CDR3 comprises 16 residues. The germline CDR1 and CDR2 sequences are MNHEY and SMNVEV (reference sequence). With 8 bases removed from V and 1 base from J, the gap between germline ends came to 20 bases. The CDR3 region has the DNA TGTGCCAGCTGGGGTCCGGGGGGCGGTAGGAACACTGAAGCTTTCTTT. Its protein is CASWGPGGGRNTEAFF.

This chain links TRBV7-2 with TRBJ2-3; 14 bases match TRBD2. The CDR3 is made up of 15 amino acids. CDR1 is SGHTA, CDR2 FQGNSA, per germline. V lost 1 base, J lost 8 bases, and 2 bases stayed unmatched. The chain's CDR3 is CASSLGTSGGFTQYF. CDR3 sequence (DNA): TGTGCCAGCAGCTTAGGGACTAGCGGGGGGTTTACGCAGTATTTT.

V usage is TRBV24-1 and J usage is TRBJ1-2; TRBD1 agrees at 10 bases. The CDR3 contains 17 residues. Trimming removed 4 bases from V and 2 bases from J; junction bases left unmatched: 9. Germline lookup yields CDR1 KGHDR and CDR2 SFDVKD. The CDR3 nucleotides are TGTGCCACCAGTGAGTCCGGGACAGGGGCCTTCAACTATGGCTACACCTTC. This gives the protein CATSESGTGAFNYGYTF.

V usage is TRBV4-1 and J usage is TRBJ2-5; TRBD2 agrees at 14 bases. V was pared by 1 base and J by 4 bases, with 2 bases of the junction left unmatched. CDR3 length equals 16 residues. The germline V gene encodes CDR1 MGHRA and CDR2 YSYEKL. In nucleotides, the CDR3 is TGCGCCAGCAGCCAAGTCGGGACTAGCGGGGGAGAGACCCAGTACTTC. It yields the protein CASSQVGTSGGETQYF.

The chain couples TRBV4-1 to TRBJ1-3; tentatively, D is TRBD1 (5 bases). CDR1 is MGHRA, CDR2 YSYEKL, per germline. CDR3 length: 16 amino acids. The ends were cut back, 1 base at V and 4 bases at J, with 14 bases in the middle. Here the CDR3 DNA reads TGCGCCAGCAGCCAAGTGGGGCCAAGGTCAGGAAACACCATATATTTT. This encodes CASSQVGPRSGNTIYF.

There are a few counts of this clone. The chain is built from TRBV6-2 or TRBV6-3 and TRBJ2-7; D may be TRBD1 (6 bases). CDR3 length: 12 residues. Trimming took 5 bases from V and 7 from J, leaving 12 bases between them. CDR1 is MNHEY, CDR2 SVGEGT, per germline. CDR3 amino acids: CASSKQGDEQYF. The CDR3 DNA sequence: TGTGCCAGCAGTAAACAGGGAGATGAGCAGTACTTC.

This clone appeared a single time. The chain has TRBV27 and TRBJ2-3, with 7 nucleotides matching TRBD1. The ends lost 4 bases at V and 4 bases at J; junction bases unmatched: 11. This CDR3 is built from 16 residues. The germline CDR1 and CDR2 sequences are MNHEY and SMNVEV (reference sequence). The CDR3 here is CASSSGQTHLPDTQYF. The CDR3 DNA follows: TGTGCCAGCAGTTCGGGACAGACCCACCTCCCAGATACGCAGTATTTT.

The rearrangement links TRBV7-2 to TRBJ2-5, with D possibly TRBD2 on 6 matching bases. V lost 5 bases and J lost 2, with 18 bases in between. Looked up from germline, CDR1 is SGHTA and CDR2 is FQGNSA. There are 16 residues in the CDR3. CDR3 sequence (DNA): TGTGCCAGCAGCCAATACAAAACTAGCCTACAAGAGACCCAGTACTTC. It codes for CASSQYKTSLQETQYF.

The chain carries TRBV7-9 and TRBJ2-3, with a possible D match to TRBD1 (6 bases). Germline CDR1 SEHNR, CDR2 FQNEAQ (reference sequence). There are 13 residues in the CDR3. Trimming removed 8 bases at V and 1 base at J, with 10 bases between. The CDR3 DNA sequence: TGTGCCAGCTCAAGACAGGGCACAGATACGCAGTATTTT. Translation gives CASSRQGTDTQYF.

The rearrangement joins TRBV5-1 to TRBJ2-1, with TRBD1 matching over 8 bases. Germline V lookup: CDR1 SGHRS, CDR2 YFSETQ. J lost 4 bases, V lost 3 bases, and 3 bases had no gene match. The CDR3 contains 14 residues. The CDR3 DNA reads as TGCGCCAGCAGCTGGGACAGGCTTTACAATGAGCAGTTCTTC. Protein product: CASSWDRLYNEQFF.

The rearrangement links TRBV2 to TRBJ1-2; possible D gene TRBD1, 5 bases. CDR3 size: 14 residues. In germline, CDR1 is SNHLY, CDR2 FYNNEI. V shed 6 bases and J shed 2 bases, with 13 bases lying between them. The CDR3 reads CASRADTSNYGYTF. The DNA for the CDR3 is TGTGCCAGCAGGGCGGACACATCCAACTATGGCTACACCTTC. Full variable domain (rest looked up from reference TRBV2 and TRBJ1-2): EPEVTQTPSHQVTQMGQEVILRCVPISNHLYFYWYRQILGQKVEFLVSFYNNEISEKSEIFDDQFSVERPDGSNFTLKIRSTKLEDSAMYFCASRADTSNYGYTFGSGTRLTVV.

V is TRBV15 and J is TRBJ1-4; 8 bases are a match to TRBD1. V lost 5 bases to trimming and J lost 10 bases; unmatched junction nucleotides: 9. The V gene's germline CDR1 is LNHNV and CDR2 YYDKDF (reference sequence). The CDR3 sequence is 14 residues long. CDR3 DNA: TGTGCCACCAGCGTCGGACAGGGAGAGGGAAAACTGTTTTTT. This translates into CATSVGQGEGKLFF.

In this sample, this clone turned up a few times. The rearrangement uses TRBV5-1 and TRBJ2-7, with 7 bases matching TRBD2. Germline CDR1 SGHRS, CDR2 YFSETQ. Unmatched junction bases numbered 14, after V lost 5 bases and J lost 3 bases. The CDR3 runs 16 residues. The CDR3: CASSRARASGGYEQYF. The CDR3 bases are TGCGCCAGCAGTAGAGCTCGGGCTAGCGGCGGCTACGAGCAGTACTTC.

With regard to this clone: The same CDR3 is also encoded by other DNA sequences in this sample. This chain links TRBV6-1 with TRBJ1-1; a weak D match, TRBD1 (5 bases). Germline V gene sequence: CDR1 MNHNS, CDR2 SASEGT. This CDR3 comprises 13 residues. Trimming removed 3 bases from V and 3 bases from J, with 8 bases in between. The CDR3 region is CASSEWGDTEAFF. The CDR3 DNA sequence: TGTGCCAGCAGTGAGTGGGGGGACACTGAAGCTTTCTTT.

This chain uses TRBV10-3 with TRBJ1-1, with D tentatively TRBD1 (6 bases). The germline V and J ends were trimmed by 6 bases and 1 base, with 6 bases remaining between them. Germline CDR1 ENHRY, CDR2 SYGVKD. The CDR3 totals 12 residues. The CDR3 nucleotides read TGTGCCATCAGGACAGGGAACACTGAAGCTTTCTTT. Its translation is CAIRTGNTEAFF.

This clone has more than one count but fewer than ten. The chain uses TRBV2 and TRBJ1-3; TRBD1 agrees at 7 bases. Germline trimming cut 7 bases from V and 8 bases from J; bases unmatched to any gene: 8. From germline, CDR1 is SNHLY and CDR2 FYNNEI. The CDR3 consists of 13 residues. This CDR3 reads CASKNRGPDTIYF. In DNA, the CDR3 is TGTGCCAGCAAAAACAGGGGACCAGACACCATATATTTT.

This clone has a handful of counts. The chain joins TRBV9 to TRBJ2-7, with 8 bases identical to TRBD1. The CDR3 has 15 residues. Trimming at V came to 0 bases and at J to 3 bases, leaving 5 bases not matched to a gene. CDR1 and CDR2 from the germline V gene are SGDLS and YYNGEE. The CDR3 DNA sequence: TGTGCCAGCAGCGTAGGATGGGACAGGAGCTACGAGCAGTACTTC. Translated: CASSVGWDRSYEQYF. Drawing the rest from reference TRBV9 and TRBJ2-7, the complete variable domain is DSGVTQTPKHLITATGQRVTLRCSPRSGDLSVYWYQQSLDQGLQFLIQYYNGEERAKGNILERFSAQQFPDLHSELNLSSLELGDSALYFCASSVGWDRSYEQYFGPGTRLTVT.

The chain employs TRBV21-1 and TRBJ1-5. TRBV21-1 is a listed pseudogene. CDR3 length: 16 amino acids. CDR3 coding DNA: TGTGCCAGCAGCAACTCGGTAAGCCATAGCAATCAGCCCCAGCATTTT. It codes for CASSNSVSHSNQPQHF.

This rearrangement joins TRBV7-2 to TRBJ1-6; D is undetermined. Germline V gives CDR1 SGHTA, CDR2 FQGNSA. The CDR3 has 14 amino acids. Trimming cost V 5 bases and J 6 bases, with 11 bases left between them. The CDR3 here is CASSNGERNSPLHF. CDR3 in DNA: TGTGCCAGCAGCAACGGGGAGCGTAATTCACCCCTCCACTTT. Combining the CDR3 with reference TRBV7-2 and TRBJ1-6 gives the whole variable domain GAGVSQSPSNKVTEKGKDVELRCDPISGHTALYWYRQSLGQGLEFLIYFQGNSAPDKSGLPSDRFSAERTGGSVSTLTIQRTQQEDSAVYLCASSNGERNSPLHFGNGTRLTVT.

This clone was seen just once. The rearrangement links TRBV9 to TRBJ1-2; unclear D gene. The germline V gene has CDR1 SGDLS and CDR2 YYNGEE. Trimming took 4 bases from V and 1 from J, leaving 11 bases between them. This CDR3 is built from 14 residues. CDR3 sequence (DNA): TGTGCCAGCAGCCCCCGGGATCTTAACTATGGCTACACCTTC. It yields the protein CASSPRDLNYGYTF.

This chain joins TRBV2 and TRBJ2-5, with 7 bases identical to TRBD2. Per germline, CDR1 SNHLY and CDR2 FYNNEI. The CDR3 totals 13 residues. J lost 2 bases, V lost 8 bases, and 5 bases had no gene match. The CDR3 DNA reads as TGTGCCAGCGGTCTAGCGGTTCAAGAGACCCAGTACTTC. Protein: CASGLAVQETQYF.

The chain uses TRBV6-5 and TRBJ2-7; perhaps TRBD2 as D (5 bases). The CDR3 contains 11 residues. In germline, CDR1 is MNHEY, CDR2 SVGAGI. V was pared by 4 bases and J by 7 bases, with 8 bases between. The CDR3 region is CASSSGGEQYF. Written as DNA, the CDR3 is TGTGCCAGCAGTTCCGGAGGAGAGCAGTACTTC.

The chain joins TRBV4-2 to TRBJ1-4; D gene uncertain. Trimming removed 4 bases at V and 7 bases at J, with 19 bases between. This CDR3 is built from 16 residues. Germline V CDR1 and CDR2: LGHNA, YNFKEQ. CDR3 nucleotide sequence: TGTGCCAGCAGCCGCGACTGGACTCAAGGGAGTGAAAAACTGTTTTTT. This gives the protein CASSRDWTQGSEKLFF.

The gene calls are TRBV4-1 and TRBJ1-3, with D maybe TRBD1 (6 bases). The CDR3 totals 15 residues. Deletions cut 4 bases from V and 1 base from J, with 11 bases between. CDR1 MGHRA and CDR2 YSYEKL come from the germline V gene. In DNA form, the CDR3 reads TGCGCCAGCAGCCGAGTGGGGGCTTCTGGAAACACCATATATTTT. Amino acids: CASSRVGASGNTIYF.

The chain combines TRBV7-2 with TRBJ2-7; weak D call: TRBD1 (6 bases). The CDR3 is 15 residues long. Trimming left V 7 bases short and J 0 bases short, with 16 bases between. CDR1 is SGHTA and CDR2 is FQGNSA in the germline V gene. The DNA of the CDR3 is TGTGCCAGCAAGGCTCGGGCAGGGGCCTCCTACGAGCAGTACTTC. Amino acid sequence: CASKARAGASYEQYF. Based on the CDR3 plus reference TRBV7-2 and TRBJ2-7, the full variable domain is GAGVSQSPSNKVTEKGKDVELRCDPISGHTALYWYRQSLGQGLEFLIYFQGNSAPDKSGLPSDRFSAERTGGSVSTLTIQRTQQEDSAVYLCASKARAGASYEQYFGPGTRLTVT.

In this sample, this clone turned up once. The chain uses TRBV14 and TRBJ2-5; no clear D gene. The CDR3 consists of 13 residues. The germline V gene has CDR1 SGHDN and CDR2 FVKESK. Deletions cut 6 bases from V and 5 bases from J, with 13 bases between. The DNA for the CDR3 is TGTGCCAGCAGTGGGCAGTACCGGGAGACCCAGTACTTC. This gives the protein CASSGQYRETQYF.